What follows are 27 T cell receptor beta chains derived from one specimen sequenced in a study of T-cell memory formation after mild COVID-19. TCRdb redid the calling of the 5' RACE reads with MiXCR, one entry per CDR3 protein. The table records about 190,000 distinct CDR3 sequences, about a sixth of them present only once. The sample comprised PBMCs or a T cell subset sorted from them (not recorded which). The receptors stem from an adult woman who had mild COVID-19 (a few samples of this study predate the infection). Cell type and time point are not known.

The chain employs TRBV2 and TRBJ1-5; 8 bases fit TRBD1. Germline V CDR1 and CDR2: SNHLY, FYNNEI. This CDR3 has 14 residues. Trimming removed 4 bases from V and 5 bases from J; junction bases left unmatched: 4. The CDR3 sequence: CASSANRGDQPQHF. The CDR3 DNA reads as TGTGCCAGCAGTGCCAACAGGGGGGATCAGCCCCAGCATTTT. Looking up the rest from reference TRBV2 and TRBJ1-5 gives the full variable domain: EPEVTQTPSHQVTQMGQEVILRCVPISNHLYFYWYRQILGQKVEFLVSFYNNEISEKSEIFDDQFSVERPDGSNFTLKIRSTKLEDSAMYFCASSANRGDQPQHFGDGTRLSIL.

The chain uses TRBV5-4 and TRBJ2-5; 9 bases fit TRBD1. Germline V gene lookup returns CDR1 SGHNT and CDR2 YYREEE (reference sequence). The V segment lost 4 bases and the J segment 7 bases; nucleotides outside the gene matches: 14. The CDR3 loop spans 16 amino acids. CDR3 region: CASSPGTGSVLGTQYF. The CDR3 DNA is TGTGCCAGCAGCCCTGGGACAGGGTCGGTCTTGGGGACCCAGTACTTC.

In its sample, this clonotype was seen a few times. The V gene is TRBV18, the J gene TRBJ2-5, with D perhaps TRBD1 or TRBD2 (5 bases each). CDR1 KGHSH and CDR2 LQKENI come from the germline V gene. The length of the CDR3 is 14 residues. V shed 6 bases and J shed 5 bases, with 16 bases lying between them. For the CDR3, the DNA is TGTGCCAGCTCCCCTCGAGGGGCAATGGAGACCCAGTACTTC. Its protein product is CASSPRGAMETQYF.

In DNA form, the CDR3 reads TGTGCCAGCAGCTTATGGTTTCGGGGAGGAAGCTGGGACAACCTAGGGAAGAACACTGAAGCTTTCTTT. This sequence encodes CASSLWFRGGSWDNLGKNTEAFF. The chain has TRBV7-2 and TRBJ1-1; a weak D match, TRBD1 (6 bases). Germline V gene sequence: CDR1 SGHTA, CDR2 FQGNSA. The length of the CDR3 is 23 residues. V lost 2 bases and J lost 1, with 35 bases in between.

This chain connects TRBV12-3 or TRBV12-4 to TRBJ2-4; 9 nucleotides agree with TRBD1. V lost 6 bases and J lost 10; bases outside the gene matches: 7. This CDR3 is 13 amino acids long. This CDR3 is CASSPDRGGIQYF. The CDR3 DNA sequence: TGTGCCAGCAGCCCGGACAGGGGCGGAATTCAGTACTTC.

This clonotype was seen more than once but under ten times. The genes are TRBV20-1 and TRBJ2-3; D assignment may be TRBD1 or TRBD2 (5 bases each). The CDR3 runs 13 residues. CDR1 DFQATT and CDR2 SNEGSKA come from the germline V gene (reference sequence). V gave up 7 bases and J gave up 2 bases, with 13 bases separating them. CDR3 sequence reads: CSGGTGNTDTQYF. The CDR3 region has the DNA TGCAGTGGTGGGACGGGAAACACAGATACGCAGTATTTT.

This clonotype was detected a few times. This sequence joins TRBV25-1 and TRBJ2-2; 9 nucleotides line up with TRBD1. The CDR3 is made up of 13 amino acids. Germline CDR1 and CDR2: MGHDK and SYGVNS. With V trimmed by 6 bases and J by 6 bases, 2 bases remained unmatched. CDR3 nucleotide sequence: TGTGCCAGCAGACAGGGGGCGGCCGGGGAGCTGTTTTTT. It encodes CASRQGAAGELFF.

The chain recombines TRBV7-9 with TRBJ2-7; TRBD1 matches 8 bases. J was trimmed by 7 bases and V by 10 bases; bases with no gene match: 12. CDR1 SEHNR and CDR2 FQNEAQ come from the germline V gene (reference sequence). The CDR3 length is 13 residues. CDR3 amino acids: CATSPTTGEEQYF. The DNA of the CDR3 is TGTGCCACCTCACCGACGACAGGGGAAGAGCAGTACTTC. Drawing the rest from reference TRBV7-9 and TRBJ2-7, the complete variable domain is DTGVSQNPRHKITKRGQNVTFRCDPISEHNRLYWYRQTLGQGPEFLTYFQNEAQLEKSRLLSDRFSAERPKGSFSTLEIQRTEQGDSAMYLCATSPTTGEEQYFGPGTRLTVT.

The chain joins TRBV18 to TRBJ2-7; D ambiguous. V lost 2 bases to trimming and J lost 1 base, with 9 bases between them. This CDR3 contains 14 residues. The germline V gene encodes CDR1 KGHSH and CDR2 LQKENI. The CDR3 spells CASSPWEGSYEQYF. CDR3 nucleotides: TGTGCCAGCTCACCATGGGAAGGATCCTACGAGCAGTACTTC.

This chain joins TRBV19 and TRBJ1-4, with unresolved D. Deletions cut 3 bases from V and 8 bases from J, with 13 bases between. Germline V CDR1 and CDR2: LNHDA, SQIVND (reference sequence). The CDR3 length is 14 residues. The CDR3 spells CASSIRAIREKLFF. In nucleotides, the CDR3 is TGTGCCAGTAGTATTCGCGCAATCCGCGAAAAACTGTTTTTT. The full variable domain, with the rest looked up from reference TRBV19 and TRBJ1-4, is DGGITQSPKYLFRKEGQNVTLSCEQNLNHDAMYWYRQDPGQGLRLIYYSQIVNDFQKGDIAEGYSVSREKKESFPLTVTSAQKNPTAFYLCASSIRAIREKLFFGSGTQLSVL.

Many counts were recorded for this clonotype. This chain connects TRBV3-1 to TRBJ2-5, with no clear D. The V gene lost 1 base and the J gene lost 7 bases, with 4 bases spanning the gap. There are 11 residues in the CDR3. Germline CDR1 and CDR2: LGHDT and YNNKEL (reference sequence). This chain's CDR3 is CASSQAVTQYF. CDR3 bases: TGTGCCAGCAGCCAAGCGGTGACCCAGTACTTC.

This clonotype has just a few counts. The CDR3 protein is CASSQDAQYYNEQFF. For the CDR3, the DNA is TGCGCCAGCAGCCAAGATGCCCAATACTACAATGAGCAGTTCTTC. This chain connects TRBV4-1 to TRBJ2-1; the D is unclear. This CDR3 has 15 amino acids. V was trimmed by 0 bases and J by 3 bases, leaving 9 bases between them. Looked up from germline, CDR1 is MGHRA and CDR2 is YSYEKL.

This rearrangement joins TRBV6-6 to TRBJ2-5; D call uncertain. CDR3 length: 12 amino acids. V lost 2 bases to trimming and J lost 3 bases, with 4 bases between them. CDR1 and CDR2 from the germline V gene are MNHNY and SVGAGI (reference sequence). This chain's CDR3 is CASSYPEETQYF. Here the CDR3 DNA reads TGTGCCAGCAGTTACCCAGAAGAGACCCAGTACTTC.

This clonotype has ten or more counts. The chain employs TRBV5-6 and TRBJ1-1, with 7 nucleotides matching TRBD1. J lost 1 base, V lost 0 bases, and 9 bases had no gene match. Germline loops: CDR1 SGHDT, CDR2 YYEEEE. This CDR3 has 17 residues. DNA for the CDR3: TGTGCCAGCAGCTTGGCGGGGCTCAGGGGGTCGAACACTGAAGCTTTCTTT. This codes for CASSLAGLRGSNTEAFF.

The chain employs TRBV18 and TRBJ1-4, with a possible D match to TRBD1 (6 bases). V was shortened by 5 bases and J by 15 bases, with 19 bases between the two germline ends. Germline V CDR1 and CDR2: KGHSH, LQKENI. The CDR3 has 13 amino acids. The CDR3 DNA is TGTGCCAGCTCAGCAGGGGACTCTTCCCCCTTGTTTTTT. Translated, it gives CASSAGDSSPLFF.

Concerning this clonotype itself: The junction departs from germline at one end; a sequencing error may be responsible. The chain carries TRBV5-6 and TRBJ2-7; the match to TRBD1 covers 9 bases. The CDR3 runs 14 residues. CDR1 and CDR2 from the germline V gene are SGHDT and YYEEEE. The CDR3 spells CASSFSDRGYGQYF. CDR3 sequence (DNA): TGTGCCAGCAGCTTCTCCGACAGGGGGTACGGGCAGTACTTC.

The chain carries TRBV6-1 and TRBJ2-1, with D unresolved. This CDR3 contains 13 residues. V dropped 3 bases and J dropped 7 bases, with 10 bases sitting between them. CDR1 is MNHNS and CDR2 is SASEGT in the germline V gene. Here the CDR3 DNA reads TGTGCCAGCAGTGAGCCCGTGGTGAATGAGCAGTTCTTC. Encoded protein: CASSEPVVNEQFF.

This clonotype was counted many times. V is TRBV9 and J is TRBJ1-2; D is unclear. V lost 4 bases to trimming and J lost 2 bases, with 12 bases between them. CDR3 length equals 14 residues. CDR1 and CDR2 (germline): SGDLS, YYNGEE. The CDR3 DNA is TGTGCCAGCAGCCCCACCTCCGGGAACTATGGCTACACCTTC. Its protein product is CASSPTSGNYGYTF.

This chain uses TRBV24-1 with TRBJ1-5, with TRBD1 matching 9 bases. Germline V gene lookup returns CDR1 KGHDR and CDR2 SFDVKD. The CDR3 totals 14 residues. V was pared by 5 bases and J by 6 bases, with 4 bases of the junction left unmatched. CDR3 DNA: TGTGCCACCAGTGCCGACAGGGGGGGTCAGCCCCAGCATTTT. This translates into CATSADRGGQPQHF.

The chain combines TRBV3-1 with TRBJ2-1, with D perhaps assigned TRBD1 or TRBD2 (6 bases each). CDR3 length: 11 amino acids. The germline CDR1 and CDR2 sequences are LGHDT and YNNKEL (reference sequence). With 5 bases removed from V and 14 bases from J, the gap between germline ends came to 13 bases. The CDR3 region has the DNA TGTGCCAGCAGCAGGGGGGCGGGTGAGTTCTTC. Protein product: CASSRGAGEFF.

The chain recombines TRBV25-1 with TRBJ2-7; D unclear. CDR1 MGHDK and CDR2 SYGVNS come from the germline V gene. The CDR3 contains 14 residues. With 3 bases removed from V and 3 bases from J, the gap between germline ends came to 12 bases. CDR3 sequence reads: CASSEAVSNYEQYF. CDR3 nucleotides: TGTGCCAGCAGTGAGGCAGTATCGAACTACGAGCAGTACTTC.

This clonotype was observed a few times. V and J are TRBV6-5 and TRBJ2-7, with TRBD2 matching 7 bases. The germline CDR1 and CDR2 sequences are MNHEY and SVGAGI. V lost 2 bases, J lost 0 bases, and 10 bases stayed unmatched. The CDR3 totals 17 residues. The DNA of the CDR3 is TGTGCCAGCAGTTACACTGTGACTAGCTTTAGCTCCTACGAGCAGTACTTC. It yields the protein CASSYTVTSFSSYEQYF.

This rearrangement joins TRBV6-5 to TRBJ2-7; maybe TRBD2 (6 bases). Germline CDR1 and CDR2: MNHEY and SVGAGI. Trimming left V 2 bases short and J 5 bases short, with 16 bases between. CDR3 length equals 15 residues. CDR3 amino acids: CASSYGRGSGHEQYF. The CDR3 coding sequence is TGTGCCAGCAGTTACGGTCGGGGTAGCGGCCACGAGCAGTACTTC.

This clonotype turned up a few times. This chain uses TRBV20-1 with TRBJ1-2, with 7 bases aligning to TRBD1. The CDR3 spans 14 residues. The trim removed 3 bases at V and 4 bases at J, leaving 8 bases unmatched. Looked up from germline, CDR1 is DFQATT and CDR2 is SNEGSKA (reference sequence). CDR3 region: CSASKAGGSYGYTF. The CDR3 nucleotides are TGCAGTGCTAGTAAGGCAGGGGGAAGCTATGGCTACACCTTC.

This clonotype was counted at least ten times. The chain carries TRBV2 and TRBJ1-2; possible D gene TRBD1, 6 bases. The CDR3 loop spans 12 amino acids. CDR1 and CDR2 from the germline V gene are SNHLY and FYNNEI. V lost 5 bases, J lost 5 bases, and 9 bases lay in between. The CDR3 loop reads CASSLGQYGYTF. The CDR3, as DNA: TGTGCCAGCAGTCTTGGACAGTATGGCTACACCTTC.

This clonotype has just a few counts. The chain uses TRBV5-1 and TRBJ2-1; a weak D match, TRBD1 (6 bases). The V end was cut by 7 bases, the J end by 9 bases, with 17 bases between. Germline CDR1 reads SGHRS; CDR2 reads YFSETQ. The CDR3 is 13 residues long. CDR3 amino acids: CASSSGQWAEQFF. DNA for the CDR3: TGCGCCAGCTCTTCTGGACAGTGGGCTGAGCAGTTCTTC. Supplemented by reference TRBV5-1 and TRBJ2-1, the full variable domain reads KAGVTQTPRYLIKTRGQQVTLSCSPISGHRSVSWYQQTPGQGLQFLFEYFSETQRNKGNFPGRFSGRQFSNSRSEMNVSTLELGDSALYLCASSSGQWAEQFFGPGTRLTVL.

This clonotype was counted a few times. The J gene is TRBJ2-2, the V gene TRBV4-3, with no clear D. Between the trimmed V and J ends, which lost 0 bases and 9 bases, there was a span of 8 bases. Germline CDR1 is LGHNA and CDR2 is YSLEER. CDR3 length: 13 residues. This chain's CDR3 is CASSQDPHRELFF. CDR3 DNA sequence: TGCGCCAGCAGCCAAGACCCCCACCGGGAGCTGTTTTTT.